This T cell receptor (beta chain) stems from a study of shared clonotypes between healthy human individuals (TCRdb year 2020). Broadly, across the study: Three men and a couple of women, aged 18 to 49 years, made up the cohort. Blood TCR repertoires of five healthy adults were deeply sequenced to estimate repertoire size and the extent of clonotype sharing between individuals. Each donor's leukapheresis produced roughly between roughly 0.94 and 9.5 billion PBMCs. For each donor, CD4 naive and CD4 memory were each given three plates, CD8 naive was given two plates, and CD8 memory was given one plate. Different laboratories and diverse techniques were used to prepare libraries and sequence TCR repertoires, to increase sequencing depth and limit assay-specific biases. General findings and caveats noted by the study authors: Estimated clonotype richness was generally larger for naive than for memory subsets. Pairwise subsampling led to the expectation that sequencing depth would affect the degree of clonotype sharing among donors. Incomplete sequencing was indicated by rarefaction of sorted-subset datasets, despite the large sequencing depth. Sampling was restricted to blood, and TCR repertoires in tissues likely differ from the TCR repertoires found in blood. Across a handful of donors, around 5.4% of naive CD4, roughly 3.8% of naive CD8, under 2.5% of memory CD4, and 0.4% to 0.45% of memory CD8 clonotypes were shared. Compared with non-shared clonotypes, the clonotypes found in all four sorted-subset donors had higher generation probabilities. Because the study included only a small number of donors, the genetic and exposure-history diversity represented was limited.

About this clone itself: The antigen this receptor binds is unknown. Base qualities are not provided; no much larger clone lies one nucleotide away.

The CDR3 holds 16 amino acids from the cysteine to the phenylalanine. Only the CDR3 DNA is retained, 48 bases long and in frame from the first base. V lost 7 bases and J lost 0 bases; the stretch between them is 16 bases long. Per the germline V gene, MDHEN is the CDR1 and SYDVKM is the CDR2. The donors were healthy, HIV-negative adults who had no recently reported acute infections or vaccinations. All donors were Caucasian adults living in Nashville, Tennessee, USA. Magnetic negative selection was used to enrich CD4+ T cells, after which naive cells were positively selected on CD45RA and the negative fraction became the memory subset. Blood was obtained by leukapheresis, after which PBMCs were separated by Ficoll-Histopaque density gradient centrifugation and cryopreserved in liquid nitrogen vapor phase. Purity and quantity of every magnetically sorted T cell population were checked by analytical flow cytometry. From each sorted fraction, genomic DNA was isolated and quantified by UV absorbance on a Nanodrop 2000c.

TCR CDR3 regions were amplified from genomic DNA by multiplex PCR using the deep immunoSEQ assay. For each cell subset, the extracted genomic DNA was distributed evenly across all wells of several immunoSEQ 96-well plates, and each plate served as one replicate. Each replicate PCR for sorted subsets received about 210 ng genomic DNA, equal to tens of thousands of T cell genomes. The purified libraries were quantified using a Qubit 3.0 fluorometer, sized with a Bioanalyzer 2100, and then quantified again using the KAPA Library Quantification kit. Every immunoSEQ 96-well plate was sequenced on a separate single-read 150-cycle Illumina NextSeq 550 flow cell. The published analysis was carried out like this. Because the immunoSEQ output included only junctional sequences and no quality scores, the filtering could not be the same as the filtering used for full-length reads. To assign V/J genes and CDR3, sequences were annotated using PyIR, a Python wrapper for IgBLAST v1.9, with IMGT germline references. Reads were filtered out if the reads had weak V/J assignments (E-value above 1e-6), no CDR3, stop codons, out-of-frame junctions, or ambiguous translated residues. V3J clonotypes were defined as sequences sharing the same inferred V gene, J gene, and CDR3 amino acid sequence. The percentage overlap between two repertoires was calculated by dividing the number of shared unique clonotypes by the size of the smaller repertoire. Three approaches were used to assess repertoire richness: RTK rarefaction, the Chao1 estimator, and Recon v2.1 estimates of unobserved clonotypes. Generation probabilities for all TCRbeta clonotypes obtained by the gDNA method from a few donors were computed using OLGA. TCRdb holds this immuneACCESS table with in-frame rearrangements only. Some clones are missing; in checked studies, unresolved V genes explain under half, and the rest has no known cause. V and J calls and clone size come straight from that table; D and trimming were deduced from the DNA. In all, the sample holds around 1.1 million clones, and about 72% of those were seen once. The biggest ten clones account for 0.89% of the sample.

Material for sequencing was memory CD4+ T cells from PBMCs. This specimen's cell subset or site label, interpreted: CD45RA-negative fraction. The rearrangement combines TRBV28 with TRBJ2-1; the D gene remains uncertain. The TCR was taken from a man between 18 and 35 years old in good health. Some clones in this sample may be carry-over from other donors' samples. The base sequence is TGTGCCAGCACAACGATGGGAACAGTCTCCTACAATGAGCAGTTCTTC. It specifies CASTTMGTVSYNEQFF.